This TCR beta chain was documented in a study of human T cells and chemical hapten exposure. Time point here: patch test 1, 2 weeks after DPC sensitization. Treatment indicated: therapeutic diphenylcyclopropenone sensitization with weekly scalp DPC. TCRdb recomputed calls from the RACE reads with MiXCR, one row per CDR3 protein. The sample records about 360,000 distinct CDR3 sequences, approximately 6.3% being singletons. In this sample, this clonotype turned up a few times. This CDR3 has 17 amino acids. Germline loops: CDR1 MNHEY, CDR2 SVGAGI. Between the trimmed V and J ends, which lost 2 bases and 3 bases, there was a span of 19 bases.

Source: whole blood, taken in connection with sensitization to the hapten diphenylcyclopropenone (DPC). This clonotype originated in a woman aged 18 to 35 with alopecia areata. Some clones in this sample may be carry-over from other donors' samples. The chain uses TRBV6-5 and TRBJ1-1; the D gene is possibly TRBD1 (6 bases). The CDR3 DNA is TGTGCCAGCAGTTACGAGATCACAGGGACGTGGGACACTGAAGCTTTCTTT. Amino acids: CASSYEITGTWDTEAFF.